Below are 26 T cell receptor beta chains sequenced from a single sample in a study of T-cell reconstitution after alpha-beta-depleted transplantation in children. Preparation of the TCRbeta library was carried out with unique molecular identifiers. TCRdb re-called the PCR reads with MiXCR, one entry per CDR3 protein. The table has about 58,000 distinct CDR3 sequences, 44% seen once. The sequences come from PBMCs, mostly from graft donor cells, collected 360 days after TCRalphabeta/CD19-depleted stem cell transplant. These receptors originate from a male patient between 5 and 17 years old who had a stem cell transplant for acute lymphoblastic leukemia, so the T cells may come from the graft donor.

The chain combines TRBV4-2 with TRBJ2-3, with 7 bases identical to TRBD2. This CDR3 is built from 17 residues. V was pared by 3 bases and J by 3 bases, with 12 bases of the junction left unmatched. From germline, CDR1 is LGHNA and CDR2 YNFKEQ. This CDR3 reads CASSQFYGGGGTDTQYF. For the CDR3, the DNA is TGTGCCAGCAGCCAGTTTTACGGCGGGGGTGGGACAGATACGCAGTATTTT.

The V gene is TRBV27, the J gene TRBJ1-2; D possibly corresponds to TRBD1 (5 bases). CDR1 and CDR2 from the germline V gene are MNHEY and SMNVEV (reference sequence). The V end lost 5 bases, the J end lost 3 bases, and 16 bases lay between the germline ends. The CDR3 extends over 15 amino acids. DNA of the CDR3: TGTGCCAGCAGTCCCCTAGAGGGGCCGTACTATGGCTACACCTTC. Protein sequence: CASSPLEGPYYGYTF.

This clonotype was seen a few times. This sequence joins TRBV5-1 and TRBJ2-1; a possible D gene is TRBD2 (5 bases). Germline values: CDR1 SGHRS, CDR2 YFSETQ. The V gene lost 0 bases and the J gene lost 6 bases, with 13 bases spanning the gap. The CDR3 is 15 amino acids. The CDR3 DNA follows: TGCGCCAGCAGCTTGGTAACGGGGTCCCTCAATGAGCAGTTCTTC. Translating gives CASSLVTGSLNEQFF.

This clonotype appeared a single time. The chain employs TRBV2 and TRBJ2-7; D unclear. CDR1 and CDR2 from the germline V gene are SNHLY and FYNNEI. V lost 2 bases, J lost 5 bases, and 1 base lay in between. The length of the CDR3 is 10 residues. This CDR3 is CASSENEQYF. In DNA, the CDR3 is TGTGCCAGCAGTGAAAACGAGCAGTACTTC. The variable domain in full, completed from reference TRBV2 and TRBJ2-7, reads EPEVTQTPSHQVTQMGQEVILRCVPISNHLYFYWYRQILGQKVEFLVSFYNNEISEKSEIFDDQFSVERPDGSNFTLKIRSTKLEDSAMYFCASSENEQYFGPGTRLTVT.

V is TRBV6-5 and J is TRBJ2-1; 11 positions agree with TRBD2. Germline CDR1 MNHEY, CDR2 SVGAGI. V shed 1 base and J 9 bases; nucleotides not matched to a gene: 8. The CDR3 is 16 amino acids. CDR3 in DNA: TGTGCCAGCAGTTACTTGGTAGCGGGAGGGGCAGTTGAGCAGTTCTTC. Translating it yields CASSYLVAGGAVEQFF.

The chain carries TRBV6-2 or TRBV6-3 and TRBJ2-3; D is undetermined. V was cut by 5 bases and J by 2 bases, with 5 bases left in between. The germline V gene has CDR1 MNHEY and CDR2 SVGEGT. The CDR3 is 12 amino acids. The chain's CDR3 is CASSRTTDTQYF. The CDR3 region has the DNA TGTGCCAGCAGTCGTACCACAGATACGCAGTATTTT.

This rearrangement joins TRBV12-3 or TRBV12-4 to TRBJ2-3, with 8 bases that match TRBD2. Losses at the gene ends were 8 bases for V and 2 bases for J; bases not matched to a gene: 9. The CDR3 runs to 15 residues. The CDR3 reads CASGNGGGNTDTQYF. DNA for the CDR3: TGTGCCAGCGGAAATGGCGGGGGGAACACAGATACGCAGTATTTT.

The gene calls are TRBV29-1 and TRBJ2-1, with 13 bases matching TRBD2. After removal of 3 bases from V and 15 bases from J, the junction contained 14 bases not matched to a gene. Looked up from germline, CDR1 is SQVTM and CDR2 is ANQGSEA. This CDR3 is built from 15 residues. The CDR3, as DNA: TGCAGCGTTGAGCCGTCCCCAGGACTAGCGGGAGTACCGTTCTTC. This translates into CSVEPSPGLAGVPFF.

Here the CDR3 DNA reads TGTGCCAGCAGTGAATACAAGGGGGCGGGCAATGAGCAGTTCTTC. Translated: CASSEYKGAGNEQFF. V and J are TRBV25-1 and TRBJ2-1; 7 nucleotides line up with TRBD1. This CDR3 is built from 15 residues. V trimming: 0 bases; J trimming: 6 bases; junction bases outside the gene matches: 5. CDR1 and CDR2 from the germline V gene are MGHDK and SYGVNS.

This clonotype was counted only a few times. For the CDR3, the DNA is TGCGCCAGCAGCTTGAAGGGGGGCGGCACAGATACGCAGTATTTT. Translated: CASSLKGGGTDTQYF. The gene calls are TRBV5-1 and TRBJ2-3; D is tentatively TRBD1 or TRBD2 (6 bases each). Germline V gene sequence: CDR1 SGHRS, CDR2 YFSETQ. This CDR3 is built from 15 residues. Trimming took off 1 base at V and 1 base at J, with 10 bases between the two ends.

The chain is built from TRBV15 and TRBJ1-2; D is uncertain. The CDR3 spans 13 residues. Germline V gives CDR1 LNHNV, CDR2 YYDKDF (reference sequence). The ends were cut back, 0 bases at V and 5 bases at J, with 7 bases in the middle. The CDR3 nucleotides read TGTGCCACCAGCAGAGATATCACGTATGGCTACACCTTC. This codes for CATSRDITYGYTF.

This clonotype was observed a single time. The V call is TRBV21-1, the J call TRBJ2-7; the DNA was not used to check the table's D call, TRBD1. TRBV21-1 is recorded as a pseudogene. The CDR3 runs 19 residues. CDR3 DNA: TGTGCCAGCAGCAAAGGGGGCCAGGGAAGGTTGACCCCTTGTTACGAGCAGTACTTC. This translates into CASSKGGQGRLTPCYEQYF.

The rearrangement joins TRBV2 to TRBJ1-1, with D maybe TRBD1 (6 bases). Per the germline V gene, CDR1 is SNHLY and CDR2 is FYNNEI. Deletions cut 9 bases from V and 0 bases from J, with 11 bases between. The CDR3 is 13 residues long. The CDR3 spells CASFTGMNTEAFF. CDR3 DNA: TGTGCCAGTTTCACAGGGATGAACACTGAAGCTTTCTTT.

The chain combines TRBV3-1 with TRBJ2-7; 13 bases are shared with TRBD2. Germline values: CDR1 LGHDT, CDR2 YNNKEL (reference sequence). This CDR3 has 18 residues. V dropped 4 bases and J dropped 6; count of bases not matched to a gene: 15. In DNA form, the CDR3 reads TGTGCCAGCAGCCGTCGCCCCTCCGGACTAGCGGGGGTTTCCGAGCAGTACTTC. Its protein is CASSRRPSGLAGVSEQYF.

The chain employs TRBV7-8 and TRBJ2-2; perhaps TRBD1 as D (6 bases). The CDR3 extends over 16 amino acids. The germline V and J ends were trimmed by 5 bases and 4 bases, with 17 bases remaining between them. Germline CDR1 reads SGHVS; CDR2 reads FQNEAQ. The CDR3 is CASSRNPTGTTGELFF. CDR3 in DNA: TGTGCCAGCAGCCGAAACCCGACAGGAACCACCGGGGAGCTGTTTTTT.

This clonotype was detected only a few times. The chain couples TRBV7-9 to TRBJ1-1; TRBD1 agrees at 8 bases. The V segment lost 5 bases and the J segment 4 bases; nucleotides outside the gene matches: 12. CDR3 length: 16 amino acids. Germline lookup yields CDR1 SEHNR and CDR2 FQNEAQ (reference sequence). For the CDR3, the DNA is TGTGCCAGCAGCCCCCCGGGCAGGGGGCGTATCACTGAAGCTTTCTTT. Translated: CASSPPGRGRITEAFF.

This clonotype has more than one count but fewer than ten. The CDR3 coding sequence is TGTGCCAGCAGCAAGGGACCGAACACTGAAGCTTTCTTT. Protein sequence: CASSKGPNTEAFF. The V gene is TRBV7-9, the J gene TRBJ1-1; the D gene is possibly TRBD1 (5 bases). In germline, CDR1 is SEHNR, CDR2 FQNEAQ (reference sequence). The CDR3 spans 13 residues. V lost 5 bases to trimming and J lost 1 base, with 8 bases between them. Full variable domain (missing parts from reference TRBV7-9 and TRBJ1-1): DTGVSQNPRHKITKRGQNVTFRCDPISEHNRLYWYRQTLGQGPEFLTYFQNEAQLEKSRLLSDRFSAERPKGSFSTLEIQRTEQGDSAMYLCASSKGPNTEAFFGQGTRLTVV.

This clonotype has a single count. V and J are TRBV29-1 and TRBJ2-1; D not resolved. V lost 4 bases to trimming and J lost 5 bases, with 9 bases between them. Germline V gene lookup returns CDR1 SQVTM and CDR2 ANQGSEA. CDR3 size: 12 residues. The CDR3 sequence is CSVVRWDNEQFF. The CDR3 nucleotides read TGCAGCGTTGTCAGGTGGGACAATGAGCAGTTCTTC.

This clonotype was counted once. The chain couples TRBV12-3 or TRBV12-4 to TRBJ2-7, with D perhaps TRBD1 or TRBD2 (6 bases each). The CDR3 has 15 amino acids. Trimming pared 3 bases from V and 4 bases from J, leaving 16 bases between. The CDR3 here is CASSFHRGGGYEQYF. CDR3 DNA: TGTGCCAGCAGTTTTCATCGCGGAGGGGGGTACGAGCAGTACTTC.

The J gene is TRBJ2-1, the V gene TRBV19, with 7 bases aligning to TRBD1. This CDR3 contains 15 residues. Germline V gene data show CDR1 as LNHDA and CDR2 as SQIVND (reference sequence). With V trimmed by 7 bases and J by 0 bases, 6 bases remained unmatched. The CDR3 spells CASTFRDSSYNEQFF. In DNA, the CDR3 is TGTGCCAGTACTTTCCGGGACAGCTCCTACAATGAGCAGTTCTTC.

The chain employs TRBV7-9 and TRBJ2-7; D is possibly TRBD2 (5 bases). Germline V lookup: CDR1 SEHNR, CDR2 FQNEAQ (reference sequence). Deletions cut 3 bases from V and 6 bases from J, with 9 bases between. This CDR3 contains 12 residues. The chain's CDR3 is CASSFTRAEQYF. The DNA of the CDR3 is TGTGCCAGCAGCTTTACGCGGGCCGAGCAGTACTTC.

J is TRBJ2-3 and V is TRBV19, with D tentatively TRBD2 (5 bases). V was shortened by 9 bases and J by 4 bases, with 17 bases between the two germline ends. The length of the CDR3 is 14 residues. Per germline, CDR1 LNHDA and CDR2 SQIVND (reference sequence). DNA for the CDR3: TGTGCCAGAGGGAAGGTAGCGCCCCCAGATACGCAGTATTTT. Amino acids: CARGKVAPPDTQYF.

CDR3 sequence reads: CASKDTRKGGYTF. The CDR3 nucleotides read TGTGCCAGCAAGGACACGCGTAAAGGTGGCTACACCTTC. V and J are TRBV28 and TRBJ1-2, with D maybe TRBD1 (5 bases). Germline assignment: CDR1 MDHEN and CDR2 SYDVKM. V lost 7 bases, J lost 7 bases, and 16 bases lay in between. This CDR3 region has 13 residues.

The sample holds a few counts of this clonotype. The chain has TRBV12-3 or TRBV12-4 and TRBJ1-1; D is undetermined. This CDR3 comprises 13 residues. Trimming took 6 bases from V and 1 from J, leaving 9 bases between them. Here the CDR3 reads CASSDGRNTEAFF. Written as DNA, the CDR3 is TGTGCCAGCAGCGACGGACGGAACACTGAAGCTTTCTTT.

The chain employs TRBV7-9 and TRBJ1-3; 8 bases fit TRBD1. Germline lookup yields CDR1 SEHNR and CDR2 FQNEAQ (reference sequence). V lost 5 bases to trimming and J lost 4 bases; unmatched junction nucleotides: 10. The CDR3 sequence is 16 residues long. The CDR3 spells CASSIPGGSSGNTIYF. In DNA, the CDR3 is TGTGCCAGCAGCATACCAGGGGGCTCTTCCGGAAACACCATATATTTT. The whole variable domain, filled in from reference TRBV7-9 and TRBJ1-3, reads DTGVSQNPRHKITKRGQNVTFRCDPISEHNRLYWYRQTLGQGPEFLTYFQNEAQLEKSRLLSDRFSAERPKGSFSTLEIQRTEQGDSAMYLCASSIPGGSSGNTIYFGEGSWLTVV.

The chain carries TRBV7-2 and TRBJ2-3; D is undetermined. The CDR3 loop spans 15 amino acids. V dropped 0 bases and J dropped 5 bases, with 12 bases sitting between them. Germline V gene sequence: CDR1 SGHTA, CDR2 FQGNSA. This CDR3 reads CASSLAGWYQDTQYF. The CDR3 nucleotides read TGTGCCAGCAGCTTAGCGGGTTGGTATCAAGATACGCAGTATTTT.